The 13 T cell receptor beta chains below all came from one sample that was sequenced in a study of blood T cell repertoires in COVID-19. The method was immunoSEQ multiplex PCR; TCRdb's version includes in-frame clones alone and lacks a portion of them. The profile shows about 55,000 clones, roughly 87% of them singletons. What was sequenced was peripheral blood. Every receptor here comes from a man between 40 and 49 years old with COVID-19, enrolled during active disease.

The J gene is TRBJ2-2, the V gene TRBV18, with TRBD2 identical over 9 bases. The CDR3 covers 16 residues. With 3 bases clipped from V and 7 bases from J, the junction kept 9 bases outside the gene matches. CDR1 and CDR2 from the germline V gene are KGHSH and LQKENI. The CDR3 protein is CASSPLSGGPGGELFF. CDR3 DNA: TGTGCCAGCTCACCCCTTAGCGGGGGCCCCGGCGGGGAGCTGTTTTTT.

The V call is TRBV30, the J call TRBJ2-5; the D gene is possibly TRBD2 (5 bases). Germline lookup yields CDR1 GTSNPN and CDR2 SVGIG (reference sequence). Deletions cut 0 bases from V and 5 bases from J, with 13 bases between. The CDR3 spans 14 residues. CDR3 nucleotide sequence: TGTGCCTGGAGTGTGATTGCTCGCGGGGAGACCCAGTACTTC. It translates to CAWSVIARGETQYF.

This clone was found a few times. The chain couples TRBV7-9 to TRBJ1-5, with 10 bases fitting TRBD1. This CDR3 comprises 14 residues. Germline lookup yields CDR1 SEHNR and CDR2 FQNEAQ (reference sequence). V was pared by 4 bases and J by 7 bases, with 4 bases of the junction left unmatched. The DNA for the CDR3 is TGTGCCAGCAGCTCGACAGGGGGCGTCCAGCCCCAGCATTTT. Translating gives CASSSTGGVQPQHF.

CDR3 nucleotide sequence: TGTGCCAGTAGTGAAACGGGGACTGCATTTACTTTCTTT. It codes for CASSETGTAFTFF. This rearrangement joins TRBV19 to TRBJ1-1, with a tentative D call TRBD1 (5 bases). The CDR3 contains 13 residues. The V gene's germline CDR1 is LNHDA and CDR2 SQIVND (reference sequence). Trimming shortened V by 5 bases and J by 12 bases, and 19 bases separated the two germline ends.

This clone was observed a handful of times. The chain recombines TRBV12-3 or TRBV12-4 with TRBJ2-7, with D perhaps TRBD2 (6 bases). This CDR3 spans 11 amino acids. V shed 3 bases and J shed 6 bases, with 6 bases lying between them. As DNA, the CDR3 is TGTGCCAGCAGTTTGGGAGGCGAGCAGTACTTC. This gives the protein CASSLGGEQYF.

The chain is built from TRBV2 and TRBJ1-5, with 8 bases identical to TRBD1. The J segment lost 6 bases and the V segment lost 4 bases, leaving 5 bases of the junction unmatched. There are 14 residues in the CDR3. Germline lookup yields CDR1 SNHLY and CDR2 FYNNEI. The CDR3 protein is CASSGTGTAQPQHF. As DNA, the CDR3 is TGTGCCAGCAGTGGGACAGGGACGGCTCAGCCCCAGCATTTT.

The CDR3 loop is CASSYEYSNQPQHF. The CDR3 coding sequence is TGTGCCAGCAGTTACGAGTATAGCAATCAGCCCCAGCATTTT. This chain links TRBV6-6 with TRBJ1-5, with D unclear. Trimming removed 2 bases from V and 0 bases from J, with 5 bases in between. CDR3 size: 14 residues. Germline V CDR1 and CDR2: MNHNY, SVGAGI (reference sequence).

The chain employs TRBV28 and TRBJ1-5; tentative D call: TRBD1 (6 bases). V lost 6 bases to trimming and J lost 0 bases, with 12 bases between them. Germline CDR1 is MDHEN and CDR2 is SYDVKM. The CDR3 totals 15 residues. The CDR3, as DNA: TGTGCCAGCAGGGGGGCAGGGGATAGCAATCAGCCCCAGCATTTT. Protein product: CASRGAGDSNQPQHF.

This chain joins TRBV21-1 and TRBJ2-5; the DNA was not compared with TRBD2, the D call given in the table. TRBV21-1 is noted as a pseudogene. CDR3 size: 19 residues. The CDR3 coding sequence is TGTGCCAGCAGCAAAGAATGCTATTTGATGGGTGCTCTGAGGGAGACCCAGTACTTC. It is translated as CASSKECYLMGALRETQYF.

A few counts support this clone. The chain uses TRBV29-1 and TRBJ2-3, with 7 bases matching TRBD1. The CDR3 is 14 amino acids. The germline gives CDR1 SQVTM, CDR2 ANQGSEA. The junction had 8 bases not matched to a gene; V was cut back by 7 bases and J by 1 base. The CDR3, as DNA: TGCAGCGGCCTTCAGAGGGGGCGCACAGATACGCAGTATTTT. Translated, it gives CSGLQRGRTDTQYF.

The rearrangement joins TRBV5-8 to TRBJ2-3; 12 bases match TRBD2. Germline V gene sequence: CDR1 SGHTS, CDR2 YDEGEE. V lost 3 bases to trimming and J lost 3 bases; unmatched junction nucleotides: 11. The CDR3 loop spans 18 amino acids. DNA for the CDR3: TGTGCCAGCAGCTGGACGGGACTAGCGGGCCCTGGGACAGATACGCAGTATTTT. It translates to CASSWTGLAGPGTDTQYF.

The rearrangement links TRBV5-1 to TRBJ2-7; 8 bases match TRBD2. The CDR3 sequence is 13 residues long. In germline, CDR1 is SGHRS, CDR2 YFSETQ. After removal of 3 bases from V and 2 bases from J, the junction contained 1 base not matched to a gene. CDR3 sequence reads: CASSSGGTYEQYF. CDR3 coding DNA: TGCGCCAGCAGCTCGGGAGGGACCTACGAGCAGTACTTC.

The genes are TRBV28 and TRBJ1-5; TRBD1 might be the D (6 bases). Trimming took 3 bases from V and 0 from J, leaving 12 bases between them. There are 16 residues in the CDR3. Germline assignment: CDR1 MDHEN and CDR2 SYDVKM. The CDR3, as DNA: TGTGCCAGCAGTTTCGCGGCAGGGGATAGCAATCAGCCCCAGCATTTT. Translation: CASSFAAGDSNQPQHF.